These 8 T cell receptor beta chains were sequenced from one sample in a study of shared clonotypes between healthy human individuals (dated by TCRdb to 2018 to 2020). The receptor library was made with the immunoSEQ multiplex PCR assay. TCRdb took this table from immuneACCESS and kept in-frame rearrangements with V and J called. Such tables lack part of the clones; where checked against another copy, unresolved V genes explain under half of the gap, and the rest is unexplained. The table for this sample lists 450,000 to 650,000 clones; roughly four fifths of them were counted only once. The top ten constitute around 13% of the sample. Input material: PBMCs. The origin of the receptors is a woman in her forties in good health. Some clones in this sample may be carry-over from other donors' samples.

This chain connects TRBV19 to TRBJ1-1, with D possibly matching TRBD1 (5 bases). This CDR3 region has 16 residues. Germline CDR1 reads LNHDA; CDR2 reads SQIVND (reference sequence). Trimming removed 8 bases at V and 8 bases at J, with 27 bases between. This CDR3 is CASHDGSPPGAREAFF. The CDR3 DNA follows: TGTGCCAGTCACGACGGTTCCCCGCCCGGGGCTAGGGAAGCTTTCTTT.

The gene calls are TRBV6-1 and TRBJ2-3; 10 bases are shared with TRBD2. The V gene's germline CDR1 is MNHNS and CDR2 SASEGT. With V trimmed by 2 bases and J by 1 base, 3 bases remained unmatched. The CDR3 is 16 amino acids. CDR3 bases: TGTGCCAGCAGTGAATTAGGACTAGCGGGCACAGATACGCAGTATTTT. Its translation is CASSELGLAGTDTQYF.

The chain employs TRBV9 and TRBJ2-2; no reliable D call. The germline V and J ends were trimmed by 4 bases and 0 bases, with 7 bases remaining between them. Germline CDR1 and CDR2: SGDLS and YYNGEE. The CDR3 is made up of 14 amino acids. CDR3 region: CASSTRTNTGELFF. In DNA, the CDR3 is TGTGCCAGCAGCACCAGGACGAACACCGGGGAGCTGTTTTTT.

A few counts support this clone. This chain connects TRBV5-4 to TRBJ2-3, with 8 bases that match TRBD1. The germline CDR1 and CDR2 sequences are SGHNT and YYREEE (reference sequence). J lost 3 bases, V lost 4 bases, and 1 base had no gene match. The CDR3 is 13 residues long. The CDR3 coding sequence is TGTGCCAGCAGCCGACAGGGGACAGATACGCAGTATTTT. Its translation is CASSRQGTDTQYF.

The genes are TRBV2 and TRBJ2-3; 12 bases agree with TRBD1. Germline loops: CDR1 SNHLY, CDR2 FYNNEI. The CDR3 has 17 residues. V trimming: 1 base; J trimming: 0 bases; junction bases outside the gene matches: 2. The CDR3 spells CASSEEGQGASTDTQYF. CDR3 bases: TGTGCCAGCAGTGAAGAGGGACAGGGGGCGAGCACAGATACGCAGTATTTT.

The rearrangement uses TRBV18 and TRBJ2-3; the match to TRBD1 covers 11 bases. The CDR3 is 17 residues long. Losses at the gene ends were 6 bases for V and 2 bases for J; bases not matched to a gene: 10. The germline V gene has CDR1 KGHSH and CDR2 LQKENI. The CDR3 is CASSRSGTGGSTDTQYF. The CDR3 nucleotides read TGTGCCAGCTCGCGTTCCGGGACAGGGGGATCCACAGATACGCAGTATTTT.

This clone was found a few times. V usage is TRBV29-1 and J usage is TRBJ1-2, with 8 bases identical to TRBD1. This CDR3 is built from 13 residues. Trimming took 4 bases from V and 2 from J; bases not matched to a gene: 3. Germline V gives CDR1 SQVTM, CDR2 ANQGSEA. CDR3 sequence reads: CSVGDRKNYGYTF. In DNA, the CDR3 is TGCAGCGTTGGGGACAGGAAAAACTATGGCTACACCTTC. The full variable domain, its missing parts supplied by reference TRBV29-1 and TRBJ1-2, is SAVISQKPSRDICQRGTSLTIQCQVDSQVTMMFWYRQQPGQSLTLIATANQGSEATYESGFVIDKFPISRPNLTFSTLTVSNMSPEDSSIYLCSVGDRKNYGYTFGSGTRLTVV.

The sample holds many counts of this clone. At the DNA level, this CDR3 is encoded by other sequences in the same sample as well. J is TRBJ1-3 and V is TRBV19, with 7 positions matching TRBD1. V lost 2 bases to trimming and J lost 3 bases; unmatched junction nucleotides: 1. The germline V gene encodes CDR1 LNHDA and CDR2 SQIVND (reference sequence). The CDR3 has 14 residues. For the CDR3, the DNA is TGTGCCAGTAGTATACAGGGGGATGGAAACACCATATATTTT. This translates into CASSIQGDGNTIYF. The whole variable domain, filled in from reference TRBV19 and TRBJ1-3, reads DGGITQSPKYLFRKEGQNVTLSCEQNLNHDAMYWYRQDPGQGLRLIYYSQIVNDFQKGDIAEGYSVSREKKESFPLTVTSAQKNPTAFYLCASSIQGDGNTIYFGEGSWLTVV.